What follows are 21 T cell receptor beta chains derived from one specimen sequenced in a study of radiotherapy plus CTLA-4 blockade in lung cancer. Some clones are missing from TCRdb's copy, which holds only in-frame ones; the method was immunoSEQ multiplex PCR. Of around 45,000 clones listed, approximately 76% are singletons. The sample in question was peripheral blood, obtained from a patient treated with radiotherapy plus ipilimumab. The receptors here all came from a human donor with non-small cell lung cancer who had stable disease on radiotherapy plus ipilimumab.

V usage is TRBV6-5 and J usage is TRBJ2-1; 10 bases are shared with TRBD1. CDR1 MNHEY and CDR2 SVGAGI come from the germline V gene. J gave up 8 bases and V 5 bases, and 6 bases lay outside the gene matches. The CDR3 is 14 residues long. CDR3 DNA sequence: TGTGCCAGCAGTCACGGACAGGGGGTCCATGAGCAGTTCTTC. Encoded protein: CASSHGQGVHEQFF.

The gene calls are TRBV7-9 and TRBJ1-1; no reliable D call. This CDR3 spans 11 amino acids. V dropped 5 bases and J dropped 8 bases, with 9 bases sitting between them. Germline V CDR1 and CDR2: SEHNR, FQNEAQ (reference sequence). The CDR3 here is CASSHEGEAFF. The CDR3 DNA is TGTGCCAGCAGCCACGAAGGGGAAGCTTTCTTT.

This clone has a single count. CDR3 sequence: CASSPPRQGGTEKLFF. The CDR3 nucleotides read TGTGCCAGCAGTCCCCCCCGACAGGGGGGAACTGAAAAACTGTTTTTT. The chain is built from TRBV28 and TRBJ1-4, with TRBD1 identical over 9 bases. The CDR3 spans 16 residues. After removal of 5 bases from V and 7 bases from J, the junction contained 11 bases not matched to a gene. CDR1 and CDR2 (germline): MDHEN, SYDVKM.

This clone was detected only a few times. The genes are TRBV6-6 and TRBJ1-6; 7 nucleotides agree with TRBD1. The germline V gene encodes CDR1 MNHNY and CDR2 SVGAGI (reference sequence). V was clipped by 6 bases and J by 8 bases; unmatched bases: 10. The CDR3 sequence is 15 residues long. CDR3: CASSRVTGPDSPLHF. CDR3 in DNA: TGTGCCAGCAGCCGTGTGACAGGGCCGGATTCACCCCTCCACTTT.

The chain recombines TRBV6-1 with TRBJ1-1; TRBD1 aligns across 10 bases. Trimming took 4 bases from V and 1 from J; bases not matched to a gene: 9. Germline V lookup: CDR1 MNHNS, CDR2 SASEGT. CDR3 size: 17 residues. CDR3 sequence (DNA): TGTGCCAGCAGTGTTGGGGACAGGGGTGGGGGGAACACTGAAGCTTTCTTT. Amino acid sequence: CASSVGDRGGGNTEAFF.

The CDR3 DNA sequence: TGTGCCAGCAGTTTAAAGTTACAGGGCTATGGCTACACCTTC. Translation gives CASSLKLQGYGYTF. This chain connects TRBV27 to TRBJ1-2; D possibly corresponds to TRBD1 (6 bases). Trimming shortened V by 2 bases and J by 4 bases, and 11 bases separated the two germline ends. This CDR3 region has 14 residues. Per the germline V gene, CDR1 is MNHEY and CDR2 is SMNVEV (reference sequence).

The chain couples TRBV19 to TRBJ1-2, with TRBD1 identical over 8 bases. The germline gives CDR1 LNHDA, CDR2 SQIVND (reference sequence). The length of the CDR3 is 13 residues. V was clipped by 3 bases and J by 7 bases; unmatched bases: 4. CDR3 loop: CASSIQGAGGYTF. As DNA, the CDR3 is TGTGCCAGTAGTATTCAGGGGGCGGGTGGCTACACCTTC.

There are a few counts of this clone. The chain couples TRBV28 to TRBJ2-3, with D unresolved. V was pared by 7 bases and J by 0 bases, with 5 bases between. Germline V CDR1 and CDR2: MDHEN, SYDVKM. There are 12 residues in the CDR3. The CDR3 DNA reads TGTGCCAGCATTGCTAGCACAGATACGCAGTATTTT. This sequence encodes CASIASTDTQYF.

The gene calls are TRBV19 and TRBJ1-1; D is unresolved. Trimming left V 3 bases short and J 0 bases short, with 8 bases between. The CDR3 is made up of 14 amino acids. Germline V gene sequence: CDR1 LNHDA, CDR2 SQIVND (reference sequence). CDR3 sequence reads: CASSMGNMNTEAFF. In DNA, the CDR3 is TGTGCCAGTAGTATGGGCAACATGAACACTGAAGCTTTCTTT. The full variable domain, its missing parts supplied by reference TRBV19 and TRBJ1-1, is DGGITQSPKYLFRKEGQNVTLSCEQNLNHDAMYWYRQDPGQGLRLIYYSQIVNDFQKGDIAEGYSVSREKKESFPLTVTSAQKNPTAFYLCASSMGNMNTEAFFGQGTRLTVV.

The V call is TRBV6-1, the J call TRBJ1-2; TRBD1 agrees at 10 bases. With 6 bases clipped from V and 1 base from J, the junction kept 2 bases outside the gene matches. The CDR3 extends over 14 amino acids. Germline V gene data show CDR1 as MNHNS and CDR2 as SASEGT. CDR3 loop: CASRRDRGNYGYTF. Written as DNA, the CDR3 is TGTGCCAGCAGGAGGGACAGGGGTAACTATGGCTACACCTTC.

J is TRBJ2-5 and V is TRBV5-1; D is ambiguous. The CDR3 sequence is 11 residues long. V gave up 3 bases and J gave up 0 bases, with 0 bases separating them. Germline CDR1 SGHRS, CDR2 YFSETQ. Here the CDR3 reads CASSYQETQYF. The CDR3 bases are TGCGCCAGCAGCTACCAAGAGACCCAGTACTTC.

The rearrangement uses TRBV7-2 and TRBJ1-2, with D unresolved. This CDR3 spans 15 amino acids. CDR1 is SGHTA, CDR2 FQGNSA, per germline. V was clipped by 5 bases and J by 0 bases, with 13 bases between them. CDR3 loop: CASSLSVGTNYGYTF. Here the CDR3 DNA reads TGTGCCAGCAGCCTCAGTGTTGGAACTAACTATGGCTACACCTTC.

V is TRBV5-1 and J is TRBJ2-5; 12 bases match TRBD1. The DNA end lines up better with TRBJ2-7; the J call may be wrong. CDR3 length: 15 amino acids. Germline lookup yields CDR1 SGHRS and CDR2 YFSETQ. CDR3 sequence reads: CASSWGQGASYEQYF. The CDR3 DNA sequence: TGCGCCAGCAGCTGGGGACAGGGGGCTTCCTACGAGCAGTACTTC.

The rearrangement joins TRBV6-1 to TRBJ1-5, with D possibly matching TRBD1 (6 bases). The CDR3 has 15 amino acids. Germline CDR1 and CDR2: MNHNS and SASEGT. Between the trimmed V and J ends, which lost 4 bases and 5 bases, there was a span of 15 bases. In DNA, the CDR3 is TGTGCCAGCAGTGGGGGGGCCAGGGGTTATCAGCCCCAGCATTTT. Amino acid sequence: CASSGGARGYQPQHF.

This chain uses TRBV19 with TRBJ1-2; D gene unclear. The CDR3 runs to 13 residues. The V end was cut by 5 bases, the J end by 0 bases, with 7 bases between. CDR1 is LNHDA and CDR2 is SQIVND in the germline V gene (reference sequence). In DNA, the CDR3 is TGTGCCAGTAGTGGTAACGCTAACTATGGCTACACCTTC. It translates to CASSGNANYGYTF. Using reference TRBV19 and TRBJ1-2 for the parts outside the CDR3, the full variable domain is DGGITQSPKYLFRKEGQNVTLSCEQNLNHDAMYWYRQDPGQGLRLIYYSQIVNDFQKGDIAEGYSVSREKKESFPLTVTSAQKNPTAFYLCASSGNANYGYTFGSGTRLTVV.

This clone was observed once. This chain joins TRBV6-5 and TRBJ1-2, with 8 bases that match TRBD1. Germline V lookup: CDR1 MNHEY, CDR2 SVGAGI. With 8 bases clipped from V and 6 bases from J, the junction kept 5 bases outside the gene matches. The CDR3 runs to 12 residues. Written as DNA, the CDR3 is TGTGCCAGCGTGGACAGGGTCGATGGCTACACCTTC. It yields the protein CASVDRVDGYTF.

On this clone itself: Different DNA sequences within this sample yield the same CDR3. V gene TRBV10-3 combines with J gene TRBJ1-2; 8 bases are a match to TRBD1. V shed 4 bases, J shed 14 bases, and the junction held 9 bases outside the gene matches. Germline CDR1 reads ENHRY; CDR2 reads SYGVKD. The CDR3 has 12 amino acids. Here the CDR3 DNA reads TGTGCCATCAGTGGAGGGACAGGAGGTAGAACCTTC. It specifies CAISGGTGGRTF.

V usage is TRBV6-5 and J usage is TRBJ1-1; D unclear. The CDR3 totals 16 residues. Germline CDR1 is MNHEY and CDR2 is SVGAGI. V gave up 0 bases and J gave up 0 bases, with 11 bases separating them. The CDR3 reads CASSYSRLSMNTEAFF. Here the CDR3 DNA reads TGTGCCAGCAGTTACTCGAGACTCAGCATGAACACTGAAGCTTTCTTT.

V usage is TRBV5-1 and J usage is TRBJ1-2, with 9 bases lining up with TRBD1. J was trimmed by 7 bases and V by 7 bases; bases with no gene match: 14. Germline values: CDR1 SGHRS, CDR2 YFSETQ. This CDR3 contains 15 residues. The CDR3 DNA sequence: TGCGCCAGCTCTCGGCAACAGGGGGCTATAAGTGGCTACACCTTC. It translates to CASSRQQGAISGYTF.

V is TRBV2 and J is TRBJ1-1; no clear D gene. The ends were cut back, 0 bases at V and 6 bases at J, with 11 bases in the middle. The V gene's germline CDR1 is SNHLY and CDR2 FYNNEI. The CDR3 has 14 residues. The CDR3 protein is CASSEAFIISEAFF. The CDR3 region has the DNA TGTGCCAGCAGTGAAGCGTTTATAATCTCTGAAGCTTTCTTT.

The chain has TRBV10-3 and TRBJ2-1; 8 nucleotides align to TRBD2. The junction had 8 bases not matched to a gene; V was cut back by 3 bases and J by 7 bases. Germline V gene sequence: CDR1 ENHRY, CDR2 SYGVKD. The CDR3 is 15 amino acids. The CDR3 region has the DNA TGTGCCATCAGTGACTCTAGCGGGCTTGGGAATGAGCAGTTCTTC. It specifies CAISDSSGLGNEQFF.